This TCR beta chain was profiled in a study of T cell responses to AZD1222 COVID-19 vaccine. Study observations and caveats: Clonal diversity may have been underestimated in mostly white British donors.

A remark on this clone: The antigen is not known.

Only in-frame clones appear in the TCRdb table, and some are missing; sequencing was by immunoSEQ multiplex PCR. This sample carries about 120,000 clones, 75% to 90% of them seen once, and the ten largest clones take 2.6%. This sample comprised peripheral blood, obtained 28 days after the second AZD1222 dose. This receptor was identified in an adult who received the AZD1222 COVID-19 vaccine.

This CDR3 is CAISERQGGYGYTF. The CDR3 coding sequence is TGTGCCATCAGTGAACGACAGGGTGGGTATGGCTACACCTTC. V is TRBV10-3 and J is TRBJ1-2; 7 bases line up with TRBD1. Looked up from germline, CDR1 is ENHRY and CDR2 is SYGVKD. The V and J ends lost 3 bases and 5 bases, in that order; junction bases with no gene match: 6. The CDR3 spans 14 residues.